Shown below are 3 T cell receptor beta chains from a single sample sequenced in a study of technical replicates of blood from a few donors. Sequencing used immunoSEQ multiplex PCR; TCRdb keeps in-frame clones, though not all of them. The data contain under 95,000 clones, around 94% of them singletons. The material sequenced was T cells isolated from PBMCs. These receptors came from a human donor in good health.

This rearrangement joins TRBV9 to TRBJ2-3, with D tentatively TRBD2 (5 bases). The CDR3 extends over 13 amino acids. The V end was cut by 2 bases, the J end by 6 bases, with 10 bases between. Germline V lookup: CDR1 SGDLS, CDR2 YYNGEE. The CDR3, as DNA: TGTGCCAGCAGCGTGAGGGAGTCGGATACGCAGTATTTT. It codes for CASSVRESDTQYF.

This chain connects TRBV10-2 to TRBJ2-3; TRBD1 might be the D (6 bases). Looked up from germline, CDR1 is WSHSY and CDR2 is SAAADI. The CDR3 extends over 17 amino acids. With 2 bases removed from V and 2 bases from J, the gap between germline ends came to 17 bases. The CDR3 region is CASSEILGAGPTDTQYF. The CDR3 region has the DNA TGCGCCAGCAGTGAGATCTTGGGGGCTGGGCCCACAGATACGCAGTATTTT.

The V gene is TRBV28, the J gene TRBJ2-7; a possible D gene is TRBD1 (5 bases). The germline CDR1 and CDR2 sequences are MDHEN and SYDVKM. CDR3 size: 13 residues. The V end lost 3 bases, the J end lost 7 bases, and 13 bases lay between the germline ends. CDR3 in DNA: TGTGCCAGCAGTTTTTCAAGGGGATGGGAGCAGTACTTC. This codes for CASSFSRGWEQYF.